This T cell receptor (beta chain) was obtained from a study of CD8+ T cells in alopecia areata. Study findings and constraints: Tofacitinib delivered significant drops in scalp clonality and in expanded CD8+ clones among the top 100.

Worth noting for this clone: Its specificity is not known.

The authors extracted RNA and reverse transcribed it into cDNA as the sequencing template. Assay used: immunoSEQ multiplex PCR; TCRdb lists only in-frame clones, some missing. The table lists about 160,000 clones, just over 65% of them singletons. Treatment noted: oral pan-JAK inhibitor, 5-10 mg twice daily. CDR3 length equals 14 residues. Germline CDR1 is MNHEY and CDR2 is SMNVEV (reference sequence). With 2 bases removed from V and 0 bases from J, the gap between germline ends came to 6 bases. This chain links TRBV27 with TRBJ2-3; no clear D. The receptor was derived from a human donor with alopecia areata. The sample here was CD4+ T cells sorted from blood, taken at week 4, from a patient treated with tofacitinib. The CDR3 here is CASSLDLSTDTQYF. CDR3 DNA: TGTGCCAGCAGTTTAGACCTAAGCACAGATACGCAGTATTTT.